The sequence of this T cell receptor beta chain was determined in a study of shared clonotypes between healthy human individuals. Each subset's genomic DNA was shared equally among a number of immunoSEQ plates. Clones were read by immunoSEQ multiplex PCR, and TCRdb kept only the in-frame ones, dropping some. Altogether millions of clones are present, 85% to 95% being singletons, with the ten largest covering under 0.15%. Study results and limitations: The study generally estimated greater richness for naive than memory subsets.

The V gene's germline CDR1 is MNHNS and CDR2 SASEGT. This CDR3 comprises 16 residues. Trimming shortened V by 0 bases and J by 3 bases, and 14 bases separated the two germline ends. Turning to this clone: Its antigen remains unidentified.

The rearrangement uses TRBV6-1 and TRBJ1-1, with D unclear. This receptor was taken from a man aged 18 to 30 in good health. Sequenced sample: naive CD4+ T cells sorted from blood. Subset noted: CD45RA+ positively selected. The chain's CDR3 is CASSEAGTRRDTEAFF. The CDR3 nucleotides are TGTGCCAGCAGTGAAGCGGGCACTCGCCGGGACACTGAAGCTTTCTTT.